A selection of T cell receptor beta chains follows, all from one sample in a study of T-cell reconstitution after alpha-beta-depleted transplantation in children. TCRdb re-analysed the PCR reads in MiXCR, keeping a single row per CDR3 protein. In the table there are about 200,000 distinct CDR3 sequences, approximately 7% of which are singletons. This sample comprised PBMCs, obtained before TCRalphabeta/CD19-depleted stem cell transplant. These receptors were collected from a boy aged 2 to 10 with acute lymphoblastic leukemia, due to receive a stem cell transplant. Each CDR3 is given with its conserved first and last residue. The order of the fields is clone size, V gene, D gene, J gene, CDR3 DNA, CDR3 protein. The D gene is left open where the match is weak. Clone size is shown for a subset of rows, as once, few, many or a class of expanded clone.

many	TRBV12-3/TRBV12-4	NA	TRBJ1-2	TGTGCCAGCAGTACCAGAGGGGGAGGATATGGCTACACCTTC	CASSTRGGGYGYTF
many	TRBV6-5	NA	TRBJ1-3	TGTGCCAGCAGTTACCGACAGACCTCTGGAAACACCATATATTTT	CASSYRQTSGNTIYF
NA	TRBV5-1	NA	TRBJ1-4	TGCGCCAGCAGCTTAGTCCACGGTAGTGAAAAACTGTTTTTT	CASSLVHGSEKLFF
many	TRBV27	NA	TRBJ2-5	TGTGCCAGCAGCCCCCTCCCCTTTACGGTAGAGACCCAGTACTTC	CASSPLPFTVETQYF
few	TRBV3-1	NA	TRBJ1-1	TGTGCCAGCAGCCAAGATAGCCAGGTCCGGGGAGAAGCTTTCTTT	CASSQDSQVRGEAFF
many	TRBV20-1	TRBD2	TRBJ2-7	TGCAGTGCTAGGGGGACTACCTCCCGGGACGAGCAGTACTTC	CSARGTTSRDEQYF
few	TRBV27	TRBD1	TRBJ2-7	TGTGCCAGCAGACTTGCAGGGGACAGGCCGGCCGGGGAGCAGTACTTC	CASRLAGDRPAGEQYF
NA	TRBV12-3/TRBV12-4	TRBD2	TRBJ2-2	TGTGCCAGCAGCCTTAGCGGGAGGGAGAACACCGGGGAGCTGTTTTTT	CASSLSGRENTGELFF
NA	TRBV6-5	TRBD2	TRBJ2-7	TGTGCCAGCAGTTACTTTAGCGGGAGTTCCTACGAGCAGTACTTC	CASSYFSGSSYEQYF
few	TRBV5-1	TRBD2	TRBJ2-1	TGCGCCAGCAGATTACTAGCGGGGGGGCGTCGGGGGTACAATGAGCAGTTCTTC	CASRLLAGGRRGYNEQFF
few	TRBV7-2	NA	TRBJ2-2	TGTGCCAGCAGCTTACCGGGATTGGGCGGAGAGCTGTTTTTT	CASSLPGLGGELFF
many	TRBV12-3/TRBV12-4	NA	TRBJ1-1	TGTGCCAGCAGCGGTGGTGGTATGGGACCCACGGTGAACACTGAAGCTTTCTTT	CASSGGGMGPTVNTEAFF
many	TRBV12-3/TRBV12-4	TRBD2	TRBJ2-1	TGTGCCAGCAGCCAAGCGGGAGGGCCGTTGAACGAGCAGTTCTTC	CASSQAGGPLNEQFF
many	TRBV6-5	NA	TRBJ2-4	TGTGCCAGCAGTTTGGCAGGGGCCTCAAACATTCAGTACTTC	CASSLAGASNIQYF
many	TRBV20-1	NA	TRBJ2-1	TGCAGTGCTCCAGTTGCCCTCTCAGACAATGAGCAGTTCTTC	CSAPVALSDNEQFF
many	TRBV20-1	NA	TRBJ2-7	TGCAGTGCTAGTTTCATAAGGCCAAGACTAGTCCCCTACGAGCAGTACTTC	CSASFIRPRLVPYEQYF
many	TRBV27	TRBD1	TRBJ2-7	TGTGCCAGCAGTCCCCGACAGGGGTTCTACGAGCAGTACTTC	CASSPRQGFYEQYF
few	TRBV20-1	NA	TRBJ1-2	TGCAGTGCTTCGACACCACGAGGGCACTATGGCTACACCTTC	CSASTPRGHYGYTF
NA	TRBV24-1	TRBD2	TRBJ2-3	TGTGCCACCAGTGACCCCGGGGGGGCTATCGCAGATACGCAGTATTTT	CATSDPGGAIADTQYF
many	TRBV24-1	NA	TRBJ2-7	TGTGCCACCAGTGATCGGGCAGGGGCCTACGAGCAGTACTTC	CATSDRAGAYEQYF
many	TRBV28	NA	TRBJ1-1	TGTGCCAGCAGTCTCCTGGGGGGGATCGCTGAAGCTTTCTTT	CASSLLGGIAEAFF
many	TRBV10-3	NA	TRBJ2-5	TGTGCCATCAGTGAGGTGGGAGAGACCCAGTACTTC	CAISEVGETQYF
many	TRBV7-2	NA	TRBJ2-3	TGTGCCAGCACCTTACCCCCCCACTTTAGCACAGATACGCAGTATTTT	CASTLPPHFSTDTQYF
few	TRBV6-1	TRBD2	TRBJ2-1	TGTGCCAGCACCGTAGCCGGGAGGGGAAATGAGCAGTTCTTC	CASTVAGRGNEQFF
many	TRBV12-3/TRBV12-4	NA	TRBJ2-3	TGTGCCAGCAGTTTAAGACAGGAGGGCACAGATACGCAGTATTTT	CASSLRQEGTDTQYF
NA	TRBV7-9	TRBD1	TRBJ2-7	TGTGCCAGCAGCAAAACACAGGGGGCGCGGTCCTACGAGCAGTACTTC	CASSKTQGARSYEQYF
few	TRBV7-9	NA	TRBJ2-2	TGTGCCAGCAGCCAACCAAGCCGGGTCGCGAACACCGGGGAGCTGTTTTTT	CASSQPSRVANTGELFF
many	TRBV9	NA	TRBJ2-3	TGTGCCAGCAGCCACCGTTTGGGGGGGGCCCCAGATACGCAGTATTTT	CASSHRLGGAPDTQYF
many	TRBV7-8	TRBD1	TRBJ1-5	TGTGCCAGCAGCTTGTTTGGGACAGGGAACAATCAGCCCCAGCATTTT	CASSLFGTGNNQPQHF
NA	TRBV9	TRBD1	TRBJ1-1	TGTGCCAGCAGCGTGAACCGGGACAGGGTCAGCACTGAAGCTTTCTTT	CASSVNRDRVSTEAFF
many	TRBV28	NA	TRBJ1-4	TGTGCCAGCAGTAGAGGGGTAGAATATGAAAAACTGTTTTTT	CASSRGVEYEKLFF
many	TRBV11-2	TRBD1	TRBJ2-7	TGTGCCAGCAGTTATCGACAGGGGACCTTCTACGAGCAGTACTTC	CASSYRQGTFYEQYF
many	TRBV2	NA	TRBJ1-5	TGTGCCAGCAGTGAATCGCGGCAGTCTCTATCATGGCCCCAGCATTTT	CASSESRQSLSWPQHF
few	TRBV20-1	TRBD2	TRBJ2-1	TGCAGTGCTAGGCGGGGGACCAATGAGCAGTTCTTC	CSARRGTNEQFF
many	TRBV5-5	TRBD1	TRBJ2-6	TGTGCCAGCAGCCCGACAGGGTCCGGGGCCAACGTCCTGACTTTC	CASSPTGSGANVLTF
once	TRBV7-9	TRBD2	TRBJ2-2	TGTGCCAGCAGCTCAAATGAGCGGGGGGGCCCCGGGGAGCTGTTTTTT	CASSSNERGGPGELFF
many	TRBV29-1	NA	TRBJ2-1	TGCAGCGTGGGACCGGGGCCGCCGCAGTTCTTC	CSVGPGPPQFF
many	TRBV7-9	TRBD1	TRBJ2-6	TGTGCCAGCAGCTATACAGGGGTTGGGGCCAACGTCCTGACTTTC	CASSYTGVGANVLTF
few	TRBV3-1	NA	TRBJ1-5	TGTGCCAGCAGCCAAGGACAGAGTAATCAGCCCCAGCATTTT	CASSQGQSNQPQHF
NA	TRBV28	TRBD1	TRBJ2-2	TGTGCCAGCAGTTTATACGGGACAGGGTCCACCGGGGAGCTGTTTTTT	CASSLYGTGSTGELFF
many	TRBV28	NA	TRBJ1-3	TGTGCCAGCAGTTTATGGGCCAGGGCTGGAAACACCATATATTTT	CASSLWARAGNTIYF
many	TRBV5-1	NA	TRBJ2-7	TGCGCCAGCAGCTTGGATGCAGATTACGAGCAGTACTTC	CASSLDADYEQYF
many	TRBV11-2	TRBD2	TRBJ2-7	TGTGCCAGCAGCTTAGGTCCCGGGACTAGCGGGAGTACTTCCTACGAGCAGTACTTC	CASSLGPGTSGSTSYEQYF
few	TRBV11-3	NA	TRBJ2-1	TGTGCCAGCAGCCAGGGGACCGTCTATAGCCAGTTCTTC	CASSQGTVYSQFF
many	TRBV20-1	NA	TRBJ2-3	TGCAGTGCGGGGTCGGGGGTAGATACGCAGTATTTT	CSAGSGVDTQYF
many	TRBV29-1	NA	TRBJ2-4	TGCAGCGTTGAAGGTGGTTCAGGGCCAGGCGCCATTCAGTACTTC	CSVEGGSGPGAIQYF
NA	TRBV20-1	NA	TRBJ2-7	TGCAGTGCTAGGGGCCTTGGAGCAATTCCCCACTACGAGCAGTACTTC	CSARGLGAIPHYEQYF
NA	TRBV6-5	TRBD1	TRBJ1-5	TGTGCCAGCAGATCCGGGACAGCAAGCAATCAGCCCCAGCATTTT	CASRSGTASNQPQHF
NA	TRBV4-2	TRBD2	TRBJ2-7	TGTGCCAGCAGCCAGTATACTAGCGGCTCCTACGAGCAGTACTTC	CASSQYTSGSYEQYF
few	TRBV7-9	TRBD2	TRBJ2-7	TGTGCCAGCAGCTTAGAAGTAACTAGCGTCCCCTCCTACGAGCAGTACTTC	CASSLEVTSVPSYEQYF
NA	TRBV24-1	TRBD1	TRBJ2-1	TGTGCCACCAGTGCCTCGACAGGGTTAACGTTCTTC	CATSASTGLTFF
NA	TRBV2	TRBD2	TRBJ2-1	TGTGCCAGCAGTGGACTAGCGGGAGCAAACTTATACAATGAGCAGTTCTTC	CASSGLAGANLYNEQFF
few	TRBV7-9	TRBD1	TRBJ2-1	TGTGCCAGCAGCTCCCCAGGGGGCGCGGGGAATGAGCAGTTCTTC	CASSSPGGAGNEQFF
many	TRBV7-9	TRBD1	TRBJ1-6	TGTGCCAGCAGCGCAGGGGGAAAGGATTCACCCCTCCACTTT	CASSAGGKDSPLHF
many	TRBV5-1	NA	TRBJ2-5	TGCGCCAGCAGCTTCGGGGGTATTGAGACCCAGTACTTC	CASSFGGIETQYF
many	TRBV5-5	NA	TRBJ2-1	TGTGCCAGCAGCTCGTGGGGTAGCGGCCGAAATCACTACAATGAGCAGTTCTTC	CASSSWGSGRNHYNEQFF